Listed here are 9 T cell receptor beta chains from one sample, sequenced in a study of CD8 T cells in Susac syndrome. The RNA, about 0.45 to 1 ug, was put through reverse transcription using random hexamers. One entry per CDR3 protein, called by TCRdb with MiXCR from the immunoSEQ multiplex PCR reads. The sample has some 150,000 distinct CDR3 sequences, about 94% seen once. Sequenced material: CD8+ T cells from PBMCs. Source of these receptors: a human donor with multiple sclerosis.

The CDR3 protein is CASSQELRPGELFF. The CDR3 DNA reads TGCGCCAGCAGCCAAGAACTCCGTCCCGGGGAGCTGTTTTTT. The V and J genes are TRBV4-3 and TRBJ2-2; no clear D. V gave up 0 bases and J gave up 6 bases, with 8 bases separating them. The CDR3 runs 14 residues. The germline V gene has CDR1 LGHNA and CDR2 YSLEER.

The gene calls are TRBV7-9 and TRBJ2-7, with D possibly being TRBD1 (6 bases). The V end lost 5 bases, the J end lost 3 bases, and 11 bases lay between the germline ends. CDR1 and CDR2 from the germline V gene are SEHNR and FQNEAQ (reference sequence). The CDR3 is 13 residues long. The CDR3 region has the DNA TGTGCCAGCAGCCCCCCCAGGGGCTACGAGCAGTACTTC. Its protein product is CASSPPRGYEQYF.

V usage is TRBV19 and J usage is TRBJ1-2; the D is unclear. The germline gives CDR1 LNHDA, CDR2 SQIVND (reference sequence). The V end was cut by 4 bases, the J end by 1 base, with 7 bases between. The CDR3 sequence is 13 residues long. CDR3 loop: CASSTDLNYGYTF. The CDR3, as DNA: TGTGCCAGTAGTACCGACCTTAACTATGGCTACACCTTC.

The gene calls are TRBV27 and TRBJ1-1, with D maybe TRBD1 (5 bases). With 4 bases removed from V and 6 bases from J, the gap between germline ends came to 9 bases. Germline CDR1 is MNHEY and CDR2 is SMNVEV (reference sequence). This CDR3 has 12 residues. The CDR3 protein is CASSSGRAEAFF. The CDR3, as DNA: TGTGCCAGCAGTTCGGGACGGGCTGAAGCTTTCTTT.

This sequence joins TRBV7-9 and TRBJ2-1, with D unresolved. Looked up from germline, CDR1 is SEHNR and CDR2 is FQNEAQ (reference sequence). The CDR3 extends over 12 amino acids. Trimming shortened V by 3 bases and J by 6 bases, and 6 bases separated the two germline ends. The CDR3, as DNA: TGTGCCAGCAGCTTCCAGATCAATGAGCAGTTCTTC. Translation gives CASSFQINEQFF.

The V and J genes are TRBV13 and TRBJ2-3; TRBD1 agrees at 7 bases. Germline V gene lookup returns CDR1 PRHDT and CDR2 FYEKMQ (reference sequence). V lost 5 bases, J lost 6 bases, and 2 bases stayed unmatched. The CDR3 sequence is 12 residues long. CDR3 sequence reads: CASSQQGDTQYF. The CDR3 DNA is TGTGCCAGCAGCCAACAGGGGGATACGCAGTATTTT. Full variable domain (missing parts from reference TRBV13 and TRBJ2-3): AAGVIQSPRHLIKEKRETATLKCYPIPRHDTVYWYQQGPGQDPQFLISFYEKMQSDKGSIPDRFSAQQFSDYHSELNMSSLELGDSALYFCASSQQGDTQYFGPGTRLTVL.

This clonotype showed up just once. The chain joins TRBV9 to TRBJ2-3; tentatively, D is TRBD1 (6 bases). The V gene lost 7 bases and the J gene lost 4 bases, with 16 bases spanning the gap. CDR1 and CDR2 (germline): SGDLS, YYNGEE. The CDR3 contains 14 residues. The CDR3 here is CASGFNRDSDTQYF. The CDR3 DNA reads as TGTGCCAGCGGGTTTAACAGGGATTCAGATACGCAGTATTTT.

The chain couples TRBV29-1 to TRBJ1-2; 7 nucleotides align to TRBD1. Germline V CDR1 and CDR2: SQVTM, ANQGSEA. The CDR3 has 13 residues. V lost 6 bases to trimming and J lost 5 bases; unmatched junction nucleotides: 9. The CDR3 DNA is TGCAGCGTGAGGGACAGCCCCAGATATGGCTACACCTTC. It encodes CSVRDSPRYGYTF.

V and J are TRBV30 and TRBJ2-7; TRBD1 is a possible D gene (5 bases). There are 14 residues in the CDR3. V was cut by 1 base and J by 0 bases, with 10 bases left in between. Per germline, CDR1 GTSNPN and CDR2 SVGIG (reference sequence). The CDR3 spells CAWSEDSRSYEQYF. The CDR3 DNA reads TGTGCCTGGAGTGAAGACAGTCGCTCCTACGAGCAGTACTTC.